This TCR beta chain was observed in a study of T cell clonotyping in hematopoietic cell transplantation. Repertoires were generated with immunoSEQ multiplex PCR, while TCRdb's copy carries only in-frame clones and drops some. The sample has approximately 9,000 clones; around 97% are singletons. Blood collection times were about day -28 and days 30, 100, 180 posttransplant. Deletions cut 1 base from V and 5 bases from J, with 9 bases between. The CDR3 sequence is 13 residues long. In germline, CDR1 is SGHNT, CDR2 YYREEE (reference sequence). The chain recombines TRBV5-4 with TRBJ2-5; tentative D call: TRBD1 (6 bases). Here the sequenced sample was peripheral blood mononuclear cells, taken 100 days after allogeneic stem cell transplant. The sequence was obtained from a male patient over 55 who had an allogeneic stem cell transplant from a related donor, so the T cells may come from the graft donor. Some clones in this sample may be carry-over from other donors' samples. The CDR3 sequence is CASSLSGVETQYF. For the CDR3, the DNA is TGTGCCAGCAGCTTGTCAGGGGTGGAGACCCAGTACTTC.